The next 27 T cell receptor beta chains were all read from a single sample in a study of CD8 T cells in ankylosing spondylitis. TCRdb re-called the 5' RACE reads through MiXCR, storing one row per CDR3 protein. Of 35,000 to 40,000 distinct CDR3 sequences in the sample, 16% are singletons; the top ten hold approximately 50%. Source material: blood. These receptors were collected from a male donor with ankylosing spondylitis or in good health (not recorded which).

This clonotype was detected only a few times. The CDR3: CSVEDRGPDTQYF. In DNA form, the CDR3 reads TGCAGCGTTGAAGACAGGGGGCCAGATACGCAGTATTTT. The rearrangement links TRBV29-1 to TRBJ2-3; 8 bases fit TRBD1. With V trimmed by 0 bases and J by 4 bases, 0 bases remained unmatched. Germline CDR1 is SQVTM and CDR2 is ANQGSEA. The CDR3 totals 13 residues.

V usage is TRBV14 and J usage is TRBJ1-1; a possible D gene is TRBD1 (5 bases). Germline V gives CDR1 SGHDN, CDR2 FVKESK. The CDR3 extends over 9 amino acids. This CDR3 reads CTQGSEAFF. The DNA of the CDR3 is TGTACCCAGGGATCTGAAGCTTTCTTT.

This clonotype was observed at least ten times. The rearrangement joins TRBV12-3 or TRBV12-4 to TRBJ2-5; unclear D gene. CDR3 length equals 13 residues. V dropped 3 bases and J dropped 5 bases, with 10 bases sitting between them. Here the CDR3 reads CASSLLRWETQYF. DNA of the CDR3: TGTGCCAGCAGTTTGCTTAGATGGGAGACCCAGTACTTC.

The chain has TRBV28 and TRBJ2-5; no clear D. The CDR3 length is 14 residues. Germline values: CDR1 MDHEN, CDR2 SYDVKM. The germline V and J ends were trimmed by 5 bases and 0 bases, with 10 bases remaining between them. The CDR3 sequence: CASSPLKYQETQYF. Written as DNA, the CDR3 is TGTGCCAGCAGTCCCCTTAAGTACCAAGAGACCCAGTACTTC.

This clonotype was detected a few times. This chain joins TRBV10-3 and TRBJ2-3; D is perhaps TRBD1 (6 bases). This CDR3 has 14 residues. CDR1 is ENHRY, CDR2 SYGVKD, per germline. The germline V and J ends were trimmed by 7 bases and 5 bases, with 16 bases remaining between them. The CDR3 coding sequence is TGTGCCATCAAGATGACAGGCCAAATAGATACGCAGTATTTT. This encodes CAIKMTGQIDTQYF.

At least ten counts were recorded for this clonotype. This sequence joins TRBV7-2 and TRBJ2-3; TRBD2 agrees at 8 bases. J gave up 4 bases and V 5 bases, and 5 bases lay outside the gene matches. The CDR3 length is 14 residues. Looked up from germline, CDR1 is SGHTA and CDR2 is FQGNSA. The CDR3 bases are TGTGCCAGCAGCACCGGGACTAGTTCAGATACGCAGTATTTT. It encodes CASSTGTSSDTQYF. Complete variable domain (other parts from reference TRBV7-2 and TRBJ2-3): GAGVSQSPSNKVTEKGKDVELRCDPISGHTALYWYRQSLGQGLEFLIYFQGNSAPDKSGLPSDRFSAERTGGSVSTLTIQRTQQEDSAVYLCASSTGTSSDTQYFGPGTRLTVL.

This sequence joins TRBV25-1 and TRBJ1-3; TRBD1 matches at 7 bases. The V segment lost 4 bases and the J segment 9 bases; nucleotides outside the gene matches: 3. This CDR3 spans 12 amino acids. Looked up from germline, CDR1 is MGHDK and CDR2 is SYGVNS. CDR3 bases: TGTGCCAGCAGTGGGCGACAGGGCACCATATATTTT. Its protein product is CASSGRQGTIYF.

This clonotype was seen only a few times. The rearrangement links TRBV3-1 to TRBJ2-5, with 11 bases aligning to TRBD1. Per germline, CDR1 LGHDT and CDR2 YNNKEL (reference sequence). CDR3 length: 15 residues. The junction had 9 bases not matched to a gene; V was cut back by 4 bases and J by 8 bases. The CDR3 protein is CASSRGTGGPLTQYF. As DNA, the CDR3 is TGTGCCAGCAGCCGGGGGACAGGGGGTCCCCTAACCCAGTACTTC.

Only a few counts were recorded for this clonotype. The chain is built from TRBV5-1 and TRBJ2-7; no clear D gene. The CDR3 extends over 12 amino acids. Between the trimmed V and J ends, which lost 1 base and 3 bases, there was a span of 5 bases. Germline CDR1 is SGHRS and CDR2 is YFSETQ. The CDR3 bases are TGCGCCAGCAGCTTGAGAGGCTACGAGCAGTACTTC. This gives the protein CASSLRGYEQYF.

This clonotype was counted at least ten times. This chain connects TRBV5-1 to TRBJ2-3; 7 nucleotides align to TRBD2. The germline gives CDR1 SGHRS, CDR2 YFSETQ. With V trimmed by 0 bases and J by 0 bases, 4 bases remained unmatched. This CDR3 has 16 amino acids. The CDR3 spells CASSLDRGLSTDTQYF. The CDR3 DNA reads TGCGCCAGCAGCTTGGACCGGGGACTAAGCACAGATACGCAGTATTTT.

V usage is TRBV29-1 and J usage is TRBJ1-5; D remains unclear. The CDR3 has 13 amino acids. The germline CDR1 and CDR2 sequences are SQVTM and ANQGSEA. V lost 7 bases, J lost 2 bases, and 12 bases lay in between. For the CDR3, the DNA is TGCAGCGCCAGGACGGCCGGCAATCAGCCCCAGCATTTT. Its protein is CSARTAGNQPQHF.

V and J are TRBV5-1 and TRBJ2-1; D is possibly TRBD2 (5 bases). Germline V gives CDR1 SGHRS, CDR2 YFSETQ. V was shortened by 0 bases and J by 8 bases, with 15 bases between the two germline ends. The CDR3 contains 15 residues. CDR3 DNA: TGCGCCAGCAGCTTGGCTACGGGGTACTTCGATGAGCAGTTCTTC. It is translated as CASSLATGYFDEQFF.

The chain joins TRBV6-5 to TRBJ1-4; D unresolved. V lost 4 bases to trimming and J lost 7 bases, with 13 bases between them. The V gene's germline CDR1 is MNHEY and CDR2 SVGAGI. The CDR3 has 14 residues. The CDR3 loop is CASSFFRMPEKLFF. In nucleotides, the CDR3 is TGTGCCAGCAGTTTTTTCAGGATGCCTGAAAAACTGTTTTTT.

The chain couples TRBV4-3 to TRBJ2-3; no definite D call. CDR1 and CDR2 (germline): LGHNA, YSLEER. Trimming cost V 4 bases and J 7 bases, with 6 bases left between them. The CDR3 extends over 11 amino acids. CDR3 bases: TGCGCCAGCAGCCTAAAGAATACGCAGTATTTT. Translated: CASSLKNTQYF.

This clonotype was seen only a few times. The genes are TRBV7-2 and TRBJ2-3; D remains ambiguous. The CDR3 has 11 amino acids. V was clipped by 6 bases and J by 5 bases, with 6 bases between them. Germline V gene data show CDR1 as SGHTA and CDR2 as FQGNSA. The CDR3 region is CASRIRDTQYF. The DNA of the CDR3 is TGTGCCAGCAGGATACGAGATACGCAGTATTTT.

CDR3 sequence (DNA): TGTGCCAGCAGTGGGGAGCACAATGAGCAGTTCTTC. Encoded protein: CASSGEHNEQFF. V is TRBV28 and J is TRBJ2-1; D might be TRBD2 (5 bases). Germline V CDR1 and CDR2: MDHEN, SYDVKM. Trimming cost V 5 bases and J 5 bases, with 7 bases left between them. This CDR3 comprises 12 residues.

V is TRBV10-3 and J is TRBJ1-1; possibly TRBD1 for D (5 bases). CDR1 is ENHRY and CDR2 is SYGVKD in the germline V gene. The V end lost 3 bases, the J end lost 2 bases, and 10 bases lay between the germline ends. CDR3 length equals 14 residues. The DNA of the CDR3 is TGTGCCATCAGTGAAAGGGGTGAAAACACTGAAGCTTTCTTT. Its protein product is CAISERGENTEAFF.

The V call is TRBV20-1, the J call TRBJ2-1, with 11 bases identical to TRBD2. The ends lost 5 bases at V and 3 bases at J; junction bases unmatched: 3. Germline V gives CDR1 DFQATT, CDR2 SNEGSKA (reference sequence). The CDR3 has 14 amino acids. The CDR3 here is CSAGGTSGYNEQFF. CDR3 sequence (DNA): TGCAGTGCTGGAGGGACTAGCGGCTACAATGAGCAGTTCTTC.

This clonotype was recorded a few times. The CDR3 DNA reads as TGCGCCAGCAGCTTGGGGCAGGGAGCCGGGGAGCTGTTTTTT. This codes for CASSLGQGAGELFF. The chain couples TRBV5-1 to TRBJ2-2, with D perhaps matching TRBD1 or TRBD2 (5 bases each). Trimming took 0 bases from V and 6 from J, leaving 9 bases between them. The CDR3 spans 14 residues. Germline V lookup: CDR1 SGHRS, CDR2 YFSETQ.

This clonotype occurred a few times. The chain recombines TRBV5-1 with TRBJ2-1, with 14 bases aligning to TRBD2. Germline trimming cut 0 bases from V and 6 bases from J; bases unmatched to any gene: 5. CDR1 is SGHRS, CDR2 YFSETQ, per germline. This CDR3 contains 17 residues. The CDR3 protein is CASSLAIGTSGSNEQFF. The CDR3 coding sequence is TGCGCCAGCAGCTTGGCTATTGGGACTAGCGGGAGCAATGAGCAGTTCTTC.

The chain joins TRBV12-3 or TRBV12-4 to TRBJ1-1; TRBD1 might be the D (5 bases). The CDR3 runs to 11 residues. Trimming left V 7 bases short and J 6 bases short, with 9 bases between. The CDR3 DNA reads TGTGCCAGCACCGGGGCGGCTGAAGCTTTCTTT. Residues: CASTGAAEAFF.

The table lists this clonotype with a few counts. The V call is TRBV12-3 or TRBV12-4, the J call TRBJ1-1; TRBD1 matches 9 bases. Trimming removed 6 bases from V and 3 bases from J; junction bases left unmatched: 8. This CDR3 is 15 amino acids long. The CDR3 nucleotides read TGTGCCAGCAGGCCTACAGGGGGCCGCTACACTGAAGCTTTCTTT. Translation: CASRPTGGRYTEAFF.

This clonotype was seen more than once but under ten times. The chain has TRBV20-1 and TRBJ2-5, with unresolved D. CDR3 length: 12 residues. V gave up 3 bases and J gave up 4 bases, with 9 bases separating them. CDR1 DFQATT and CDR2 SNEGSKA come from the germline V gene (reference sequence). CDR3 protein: CSARTAGETQYF. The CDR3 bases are TGCAGTGCTAGGACCGCCGGAGAGACCCAGTACTTC.

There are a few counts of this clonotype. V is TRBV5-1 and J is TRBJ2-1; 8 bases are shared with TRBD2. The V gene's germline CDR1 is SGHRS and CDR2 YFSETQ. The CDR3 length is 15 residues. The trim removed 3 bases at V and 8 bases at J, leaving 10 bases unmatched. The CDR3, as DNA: TGCGCCAGCAGCTCTGACTCGAGCGGGAGAGATGAGCAGTTCTTC. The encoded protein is CASSSDSSGRDEQFF.

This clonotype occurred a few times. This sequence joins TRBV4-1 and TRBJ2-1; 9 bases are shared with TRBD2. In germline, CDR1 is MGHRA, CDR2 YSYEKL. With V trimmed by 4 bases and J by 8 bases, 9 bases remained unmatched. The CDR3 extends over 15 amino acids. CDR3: CASSPSGTSIHEQFF. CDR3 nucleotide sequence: TGCGCCAGCAGCCCGTCCGGGACTAGCATCCATGAGCAGTTCTTC.

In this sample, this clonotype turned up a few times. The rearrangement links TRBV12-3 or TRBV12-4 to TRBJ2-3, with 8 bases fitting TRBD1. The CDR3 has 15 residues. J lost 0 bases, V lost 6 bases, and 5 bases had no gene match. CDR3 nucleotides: TGTGCCAGCAGCCCCGACAGGGGTAGCACAGATACGCAGTATTTT. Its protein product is CASSPDRGSTDTQYF.

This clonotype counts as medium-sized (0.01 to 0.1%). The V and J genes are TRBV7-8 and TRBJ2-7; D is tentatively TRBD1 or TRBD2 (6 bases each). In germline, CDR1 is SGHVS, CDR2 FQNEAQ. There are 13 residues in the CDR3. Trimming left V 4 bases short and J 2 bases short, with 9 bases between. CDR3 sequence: CASSSGATYEQYV. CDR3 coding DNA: TGTGCCAGCAGCTCGGGGGCCACCTACGAGCAGTACGTC.